The sequence of this TCR beta chain was determined in a study of cytomegalovirus exposure and HLA in healthy donors. Notes on the study in general: CMV serostatus was the only recorded immune exposure for donors. Clonal expansion was found to be greater in HLA-associated TCR beta chains than in equally common others in a later analysis. About 87% or about 30% of the time was how often most TCR beta V segments were productive, according to an earlier analysis.

Primers: 60 Vbeta forward and 13 Jbeta reverse. This table comes from immunoSEQ multiplex PCR, and its TCRdb copy is limited to in-frame clones, with some not included. This sample contains around 26,000 clones. Germline loops: CDR1 SQVTM, CDR2 ANQGSEA. The CDR3 runs to 13 residues. The trim removed 7 bases at V and 5 bases at J, leaving 8 bases unmatched. On this clone: Its target is not known.

Material for sequencing was PBMCs. The sequence came from a male donor in good health and CMV-seropositive. The rearrangement links TRBV29-1 to TRBJ1-1; the match to TRBD1 covers 9 bases. CDR3 sequence: CSGQRGQGTEAFF. The CDR3 DNA sequence: TGCAGCGGACAGAGGGGACAGGGAACTGAAGCTTTCTTT.